This record looks at one T cell receptor beta chain sequence and its context. Measured with immunoSEQ multiplex PCR; TCRdb has only the in-frame clones, and not every one. The sample consists of tens of thousands of clones, roughly 84% of them appearing once. The record originates from a study of OX40 agonist ivuxolimab in advanced cancers. Unmatched junction bases numbered 8, after V lost 3 bases and J lost 2 bases. CDR1 SGHTA and CDR2 FQGNSA come from the germline V gene. The CDR3 is made up of 16 amino acids. V is TRBV7-2 and J is TRBJ1-1; 8 bases line up with TRBD1. This clonotype was sampled from an adult with an advanced solid tumor such as melanoma, head and neck, liver or kidney cancer. The specimen comprised CD4+ or CD8+ T cells sorted from blood, sampled in a trial of the OX40 agonist ivuxolimab. The CDR3 nucleotides read TGTGCCAGCAGCTTCGGACAGGGCGGGGGTAACACTGAAGCTTTCTTT. Translated: CASSFGQGGGNTEAFF.